The 10 T cell receptor beta chains reported below all come from one sample, sequenced in a study of naive and memory T cell subsets. Two oligonucleotides, mixed equimolar, formed the beta constant-region primer covering TRBC1 and TRBC2. MiXCR was run by TCRdb on the UMI-ligation and nested PCR reads, yielding one entry per CDR3 protein. This table has some 150,000 distinct CDR3 sequences, about 15% appearing once. The specimen sequenced was naive CD4+ T cells from blood. The receptor set was obtained from a human donor in good health.

The genes are TRBV28 and TRBJ2-7, with 7 bases fitting TRBD1. The germline CDR1 and CDR2 sequences are MDHEN and SYDVKM. Germline trimming cut 4 bases from V and 4 bases from J; bases unmatched to any gene: 4. The CDR3 is made up of 13 amino acids. The DNA of the CDR3 is TGTGCCAGCAGTTCGGGACAGCAGTACGAGCAGTACTTC. This sequence encodes CASSSGQQYEQYF.

In this sample, this clonotype turned up a few times. The chain is built from TRBV7-6 and TRBJ2-7; 8 nucleotides agree with TRBD1. Per the germline V gene, CDR1 is SGHVS and CDR2 is FNYEAQ. There are 18 residues in the CDR3. Germline trimming cut 1 base from V and 6 bases from J; bases unmatched to any gene: 17. CDR3 bases: TGTGCCAGCAGCTTAGAATCCGGGGACAGGAGCGGTCGGTCCGAGCAGTACTTC. It specifies CASSLESGDRSGRSEQYF.

In its sample, this clonotype was seen a few times. The chain couples TRBV20-1 to TRBJ2-5; D is perhaps TRBD2 (5 bases). Germline CDR1 reads DFQATT; CDR2 reads SNEGSKA (reference sequence). The CDR3 is 14 amino acids. V shed 3 bases and J shed 1 base, with 12 bases lying between them. CDR3 region: CSASPQRSQETQYF. In nucleotides, the CDR3 is TGCAGTGCTAGTCCCCAGCGGAGCCAAGAGACCCAGTACTTC.

This clonotype was seen a few times. The chain has TRBV6-1 and TRBJ2-1, with a weak D call TRBD1 (5 bases). The CDR3 consists of 16 residues. The germline V gene has CDR1 MNHNS and CDR2 SASEGT. V was shortened by 6 bases and J by 6 bases, with 21 bases between the two germline ends. This CDR3 reads CASSKKGPQQGNEQFF. DNA of the CDR3: TGTGCCAGCAGCAAAAAGGGCCCCCAGCAGGGCAATGAGCAGTTCTTC.

The chain couples TRBV2 to TRBJ2-1; TRBD2 agrees at 7 bases. The V and J ends lost 4 bases and 4 bases, in that order; junction bases with no gene match: 4. This CDR3 has 14 amino acids. The germline V gene has CDR1 SNHLY and CDR2 FYNNEI. The CDR3 loop is CASSALAVYNEQFF. The CDR3 DNA reads as TGTGCCAGCAGTGCCCTAGCGGTTTACAATGAGCAGTTCTTC.

This clonotype has more than one count but fewer than ten. The chain has TRBV29-1 and TRBJ2-1; TRBD1 matches at 7 bases. The trim removed 4 bases at V and 4 bases at J, leaving 25 bases unmatched. CDR3 size: 20 residues. Germline CDR1 reads SQVTM; CDR2 reads ANQGSEA. The CDR3 is CSVVLTDGQGVMIGYNEQFF. CDR3 coding DNA: TGCAGCGTTGTACTAACCGACGGGCAGGGGGTGATGATCGGATACAATGAGCAGTTCTTC.

The CDR3, as DNA: TGCGCCAGCAGCTATCGGACAGGCGTCGGCTTGAATGGCTACACCTTC. This encodes CASSYRTGVGLNGYTF. The rearrangement joins TRBV5-1 to TRBJ1-2; TRBD1 matches at 7 bases. There are 16 residues in the CDR3. The trim removed 3 bases at V and 6 bases at J, leaving 14 bases unmatched. Germline CDR1 SGHRS, CDR2 YFSETQ.

The chain carries TRBV14 and TRBJ2-1; 7 bases fit TRBD2. The CDR3 is 14 residues long. V was clipped by 4 bases and J by 5 bases; unmatched bases: 5. Germline V gene data show CDR1 as SGHDN and CDR2 as FVKESK. The CDR3 loop is CASSPTSRHNEQFF. The CDR3 coding sequence is TGTGCCAGCAGCCCGACTAGCCGGCACAATGAGCAGTTCTTC.

There are a few counts of this clonotype. V usage is TRBV5-1 and J usage is TRBJ2-2, with 7 bases identical to TRBD1. The CDR3 runs to 16 residues. Trimming cost V 4 bases and J 2 bases; bases outside gene matches: 8. Germline V lookup: CDR1 SGHRS, CDR2 YFSETQ. The CDR3 loop reads CASSATGLPNTGELFF. CDR3 DNA: TGCGCCAGCAGCGCGACAGGGCTTCCTAACACCGGGGAGCTGTTTTTT.

Many counts were recorded for this clonotype. The J gene is TRBJ2-5, the V gene TRBV7-2, with 16 bases aligning to TRBD2. From germline, CDR1 is SGHTA and CDR2 FQGNSA. This CDR3 is 19 amino acids long. V shed 5 bases, J shed 4 bases, and the junction held 13 bases outside the gene matches. The CDR3 sequence: CASSTGLAGGNMGSETQYF. The CDR3 bases are TGTGCCAGCAGCACGGGACTAGCGGGAGGGAATATGGGATCAGAGACCCAGTACTTC.